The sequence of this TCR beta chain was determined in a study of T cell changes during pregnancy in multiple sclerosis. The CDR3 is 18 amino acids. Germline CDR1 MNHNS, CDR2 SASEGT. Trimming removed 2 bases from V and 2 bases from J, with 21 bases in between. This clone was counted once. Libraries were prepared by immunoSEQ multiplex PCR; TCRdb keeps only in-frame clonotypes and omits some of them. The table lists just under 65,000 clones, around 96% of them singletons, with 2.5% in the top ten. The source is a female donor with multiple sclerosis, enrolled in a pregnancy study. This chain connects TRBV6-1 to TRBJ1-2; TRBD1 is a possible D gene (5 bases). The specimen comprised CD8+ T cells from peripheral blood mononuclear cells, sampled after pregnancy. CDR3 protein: CASSEWPGGFVDNYGYTF. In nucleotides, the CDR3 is TGTGCCAGCAGTGAATGGCCGGGGGGTTTCGTGGACAACTATGGCTACACCTTC.